These 26 T cell receptor beta chains originate from one sample sequenced in a study of a mutant IDH1 vaccine in newly diagnosed glioma. No antigen has been assigned to these receptors. Time point indicated: week 47, end of study. The study gave 300 ug of mutant IDH1 20-mer peptide per vaccine dose, with topical imiquimod. Profiling relied on immunoSEQ multiplex PCR, and the TCRdb table lists in-frame clones only, not all of them. The sample has 50,000 to 65,000 clones, roughly 87% seen once. This specimen was PBMCs, taken from a glioma patient whose treatment included an IDH1 peptide vaccine. Receptors originate from a woman aged 50 to 60 with glioma.

This clone showed up just a few times. The V gene is TRBV5-1, the J gene TRBJ1-1, with TRBD1 as a possible D gene (5 bases). The V end lost 3 bases, the J end lost 0 bases, and 12 bases lay between the germline ends. CDR3 length equals 15 residues. Germline CDR1 and CDR2: SGHRS and YFSETQ. The CDR3 here is CASSSEGMVNTEAFF. The CDR3 bases are TGCGCCAGCAGCTCGGAGGGGATGGTGAACACTGAAGCTTTCTTT.

A word on this clone: Other DNA sequences within the sample encode an identical CDR3. The chain combines TRBV6-5 with TRBJ2-2; no clear D. Trimming removed 5 bases from V and 4 bases from J, with 2 bases in between. Germline CDR1 reads MNHEY; CDR2 reads SVGAGI. The CDR3 contains 11 residues. CDR3 region: CASSRTGELFF. The CDR3 bases are TGTGCCAGCAGTCGCACCGGGGAGCTGTTTTTT.

The CDR3, as DNA: TGTGCCAGCGTTGGCTCCTATAATTCACCCCTCCACTTT. Translated: CASVGSYNSPLHF. The genes are TRBV6-5 and TRBJ1-6; D unclear. With 8 bases removed from V and 0 bases from J, the gap between germline ends came to 5 bases. The germline V gene has CDR1 MNHEY and CDR2 SVGAGI. The CDR3 spans 13 residues.

The rearrangement uses TRBV2 and TRBJ1-2; no definite D call. There are 16 residues in the CDR3. CDR1 is SNHLY and CDR2 is FYNNEI in the germline V gene. Trimming removed 3 bases from V and 4 bases from J, with 18 bases in between. CDR3: CASSDPREDPTYGYTF. CDR3 nucleotide sequence: TGTGCCAGCAGTGACCCCCGGGAGGACCCAACCTATGGCTACACCTTC. Filled out from reference TRBV2 and TRBJ1-2, the complete variable domain reads EPEVTQTPSHQVTQMGQEVILRCVPISNHLYFYWYRQILGQKVEFLVSFYNNEISEKSEIFDDQFSVERPDGSNFTLKIRSTKLEDSAMYFCASSDPREDPTYGYTFGSGTRLTVV.

A few counts support this clone. V gene TRBV28 combines with J gene TRBJ1-5; D not resolved. Germline V gives CDR1 MDHEN, CDR2 SYDVKM. The V gene lost 3 bases and the J gene lost 4 bases, with 10 bases spanning the gap. This CDR3 region has 14 residues. The CDR3 coding sequence is TGTGCCAGCAGTTTCTTCGGAGAAAATCAGCCCCAGCATTTT. It translates to CASSFFGENQPQHF.

V usage is TRBV11-3 and J usage is TRBJ2-5; possibly TRBD2 for D (5 bases). Trimming cost V 4 bases and J 4 bases, with 16 bases left between them. This CDR3 comprises 15 residues. Germline V gene data show CDR1 as SGHNT and CDR2 as YENEEA. CDR3 bases: TGTGCCAGCAGCTCCGGAGATGGAGGAGGAGAGACCCAGTACTTC. Protein product: CASSSGDGGGETQYF.

The J gene is TRBJ2-7, the V gene TRBV27, with 7 bases aligning to TRBD2. The CDR3 consists of 13 residues. V was pared by 7 bases and J by 4 bases, with 7 bases of the junction left unmatched. CDR1 and CDR2 from the germline V gene are MNHEY and SMNVEV (reference sequence). For the CDR3, the DNA is TGTGCCAGCACCAACGGGGGGTCGTACGAGCAGTACTTC. This translates into CASTNGGSYEQYF.

The J gene is TRBJ2-5, the V gene TRBV6-6; D is unclear. The CDR3 covers 11 residues. Trimming pared 5 bases from V and 1 base from J, leaving 2 bases between. Looked up from germline, CDR1 is MNHNY and CDR2 is SVGAGI (reference sequence). The CDR3 DNA follows: TGTGCCAGCAGTCTCCAAGAGACCCAGTACTTC. It codes for CASSLQETQYF.

The chain carries TRBV6-6 and TRBJ2-1, with 9 positions matching TRBD1. The length of the CDR3 is 16 residues. The junction had 8 bases not matched to a gene; V was cut back by 6 bases and J by 2 bases. Germline CDR1 and CDR2: MNHNY and SVGAGI (reference sequence). This CDR3 reads CASSRQGVVPYNEQFF. In nucleotides, the CDR3 is TGTGCCAGCAGCCGACAGGGGGTAGTACCCTACAATGAGCAGTTCTTC.

The chain combines TRBV4-1 with TRBJ2-3; 7 bases are shared with TRBD2. Germline CDR1 is MGHRA and CDR2 is YSYEKL. V gave up 0 bases and J gave up 2 bases; unmatched junction bases: 17. The CDR3 spans 20 residues. CDR3 region: CASSQDQAIRGEPLTDTQYF. As DNA, the CDR3 is TGCGCCAGCAGCCAAGACCAGGCAATTCGGGGGGAACCTCTCACAGATACGCAGTATTTT.

V and J are TRBV30 and TRBJ1-2, with a possible D match to TRBD1 (6 bases). Between the trimmed V and J ends, which lost 3 bases and 7 bases, there was a span of 15 bases. This CDR3 has 13 residues. Per germline, CDR1 GTSNPN and CDR2 SVGIG (reference sequence). CDR3 coding DNA: TGTGCCTGGAGCCGCGGGGGGCAGGTTGGCTACACCTTC. This translates into CAWSRGGQVGYTF.

V usage is TRBV9 and J usage is TRBJ1-1; 7 bases are a match to TRBD1. The J segment lost 5 bases and the V segment lost 2 bases, leaving 3 bases of the junction unmatched. The germline CDR1 and CDR2 sequences are SGDLS and YYNGEE. The CDR3 loop spans 13 amino acids. For the CDR3, the DNA is TGTGCCAGCAGCGTGCACAGGGGAACTGAAGCTTTCTTT. Residues: CASSVHRGTEAFF.

The chain couples TRBV11-3 to TRBJ1-1; perhaps TRBD1 as D (6 bases). Deletions cut 5 bases from V and 0 bases from J, with 10 bases between. CDR1 is SGHNT and CDR2 is YENEEA in the germline V gene. The CDR3 length is 14 residues. The CDR3 sequence is CASSGGTMNTEAFF. The CDR3 DNA follows: TGTGCCAGCAGCGGGGGCACCATGAACACTGAAGCTTTCTTT.

This chain links TRBV6-5 with TRBJ1-2; possibly TRBD1 for D (6 bases). With 9 bases removed from V and 2 bases from J, the gap between germline ends came to 19 bases. The CDR3 consists of 15 residues. CDR1 and CDR2 from the germline V gene are MNHEY and SVGAGI. CDR3: CASLQYTGRNYGYTF. The CDR3 coding sequence is TGTGCCAGTTTACAATATACAGGGAGGAACTATGGCTACACCTTC.

This clone appeared a few times. The gene calls are TRBV5-1 and TRBJ1-6; no reliable D call. The CDR3 contains 15 residues. CDR1 SGHRS and CDR2 YFSETQ come from the germline V gene. Trimming removed 0 bases from V and 11 bases from J, with 15 bases in between. The CDR3 region has the DNA TGCGCCAGCAGCTTGGAGATGGGGTCTTCGACACCCCTCCACTTT. Translation: CASSLEMGSSTPLHF.

This clone was seen only a few times. The rearrangement links TRBV19 to TRBJ2-2, with 11 nucleotides matching TRBD1. With V trimmed by 4 bases and J by 8 bases, 6 bases remained unmatched. The germline V gene has CDR1 LNHDA and CDR2 SQIVND (reference sequence). The CDR3 contains 15 residues. The CDR3 sequence: CASSKGDRGTGELFF. CDR3 in DNA: TGTGCCAGTAGTAAAGGGGACAGGGGGACGGGGGAGCTGTTTTTT.

The genes are TRBV13 and TRBJ2-7; D is perhaps TRBD1 (5 bases). The CDR3 totals 13 residues. The V gene lost 2 bases and the J gene lost 2 bases, with 7 bases spanning the gap. Per germline, CDR1 PRHDT and CDR2 FYEKMQ (reference sequence). DNA of the CDR3: TGTGCCAGCAGCTTAAGGGGAACCTACGAGCAGTACTTC. This sequence encodes CASSLRGTYEQYF.

The chain uses TRBV10-1 and TRBJ1-1, with D tentatively TRBD1 (5 bases). The CDR3 consists of 10 residues. In germline, CDR1 is WNHNN, CDR2 SYGVQD (reference sequence). V was clipped by 5 bases and J by 9 bases, with 7 bases between them. Written as DNA, the CDR3 is TGCGCCAGCAGTAGGGGAAAAGCTTTCTTT. Its translation is CASSRGKAFF.

V is TRBV6-5 and J is TRBJ2-7; no reliable D call. CDR1 is MNHEY, CDR2 SVGAGI, per germline. V lost 2 bases, J lost 11 bases, and 16 bases lay in between. This CDR3 is 13 amino acids long. CDR3 sequence (DNA): TGTGCCAGCAGTTACGGTTCGGGTACCTTAAAGTACTTC. Translation gives CASSYGSGTLKYF.

This clone was seen once. The rearrangement uses TRBV10-3 and TRBJ2-7, with D perhaps TRBD1 or TRBD2 (6 bases each). CDR1 is ENHRY and CDR2 is SYGVKD in the germline V gene. There are 15 residues in the CDR3. Trimming took 4 bases from V and 3 from J, leaving 16 bases between them. The CDR3 spells CAISGETGGSYEQYF. In DNA, the CDR3 is TGTGCCATCAGTGGGGAGACAGGAGGGAGCTACGAGCAGTACTTC.

The chain recombines TRBV2 with TRBJ2-3; 11 bases are shared with TRBD2. This CDR3 region has 16 residues. Germline V gene lookup returns CDR1 SNHLY and CDR2 FYNNEI. V lost 6 bases and J lost 1; bases outside the gene matches: 6. DNA of the CDR3: TGTGCCAGCAGGCGTGTAGCGGGGGGGGGCACAGATACGCAGTATTTT. This gives the protein CASRRVAGGGTDTQYF. The entire variable domain, with the rest obtained from reference TRBV2 and TRBJ2-3, is as follows: EPEVTQTPSHQVTQMGQEVILRCVPISNHLYFYWYRQILGQKVEFLVSFYNNEISEKSEIFDDQFSVERPDGSNFTLKIRSTKLEDSAMYFCASRRVAGGGTDTQYFGPGTRLTVL.

Only one count was recorded for this clone. This rearrangement joins TRBV6-6 to TRBJ2-1; 11 bases align to TRBD2. V was clipped by 2 bases and J by 7 bases; unmatched bases: 7. The CDR3 is 16 amino acids. Looked up from germline, CDR1 is MNHNY and CDR2 is SVGAGI (reference sequence). CDR3 loop: CASSYRLAGGHNEQFF. CDR3 coding DNA: TGTGCCAGCAGTTACCGGCTAGCGGGGGGACATAATGAGCAGTTCTTC.

V gene TRBV10-3 combines with J gene TRBJ1-2, with no clear D. CDR1 is ENHRY, CDR2 SYGVKD, per germline. The germline V and J ends were trimmed by 0 bases and 8 bases, with 10 bases remaining between them. The CDR3 spans 13 residues. The CDR3 DNA reads TGTGCCATCAGTGAGTCTCCCCCGCAAGGCTACACCTTC. Amino acid sequence: CAISESPPQGYTF.

This clone was counted only a few times. The DNA for the CDR3 is TGTGCCTGGAGGGATTCCGGAAACACCATATATTTT. Residues: CAWRDSGNTIYF. The chain joins TRBV30 to TRBJ1-3; no definite D call. Germline V gene data show CDR1 as GTSNPN and CDR2 as SVGIG (reference sequence). V lost 3 bases, J lost 4 bases, and 7 bases lay in between. The CDR3 spans 12 residues.

J is TRBJ2-1 and V is TRBV5-1; D ambiguous. In germline, CDR1 is SGHRS, CDR2 YFSETQ. V was shortened by 3 bases and J by 0 bases, with 7 bases between the two germline ends. This CDR3 region has 14 residues. This CDR3 reads CASSSSSSYNEQFF. The CDR3 DNA reads as TGCGCCAGCAGCTCAAGTAGCTCCTACAATGAGCAGTTCTTC. The full variable domain, completed using reference TRBV5-1 and TRBJ2-1, is KAGVTQTPRYLIKTRGQQVTLSCSPISGHRSVSWYQQTPGQGLQFLFEYFSETQRNKGNFPGRFSGRQFSNSRSEMNVSTLELGDSALYLCASSSSSSYNEQFFGPGTRLTVL.

This clone appeared a single time. The chain has TRBV19 and TRBJ2-7, with TRBD1 matching 9 bases. Per the germline V gene, CDR1 is LNHDA and CDR2 is SQIVND (reference sequence). J lost 2 bases, V lost 4 bases, and 6 bases had no gene match. The CDR3 loop spans 15 amino acids. CDR3 in DNA: TGTGCCAGTAGTAGGGGACAGGGAACTCCCTACGAGCAGTACTTC. The encoded protein is CASSRGQGTPYEQYF.